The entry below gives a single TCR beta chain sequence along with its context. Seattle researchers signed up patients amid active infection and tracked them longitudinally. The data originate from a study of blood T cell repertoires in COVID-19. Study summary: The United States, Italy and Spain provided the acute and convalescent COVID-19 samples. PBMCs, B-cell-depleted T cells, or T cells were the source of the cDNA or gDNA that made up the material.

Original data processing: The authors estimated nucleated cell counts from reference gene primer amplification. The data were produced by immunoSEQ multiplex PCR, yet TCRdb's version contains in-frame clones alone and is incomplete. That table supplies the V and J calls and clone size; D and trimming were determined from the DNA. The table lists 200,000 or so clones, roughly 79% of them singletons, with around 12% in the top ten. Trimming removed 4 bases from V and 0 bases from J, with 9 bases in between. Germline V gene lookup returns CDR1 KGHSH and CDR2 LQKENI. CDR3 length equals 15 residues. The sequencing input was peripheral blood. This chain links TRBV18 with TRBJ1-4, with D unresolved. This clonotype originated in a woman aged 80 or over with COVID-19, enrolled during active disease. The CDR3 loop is CASSRNGATNEKLFF. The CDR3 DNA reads TGTGCCAGCTCACGAAACGGAGCAACTAATGAAAAACTGTTTTTT.